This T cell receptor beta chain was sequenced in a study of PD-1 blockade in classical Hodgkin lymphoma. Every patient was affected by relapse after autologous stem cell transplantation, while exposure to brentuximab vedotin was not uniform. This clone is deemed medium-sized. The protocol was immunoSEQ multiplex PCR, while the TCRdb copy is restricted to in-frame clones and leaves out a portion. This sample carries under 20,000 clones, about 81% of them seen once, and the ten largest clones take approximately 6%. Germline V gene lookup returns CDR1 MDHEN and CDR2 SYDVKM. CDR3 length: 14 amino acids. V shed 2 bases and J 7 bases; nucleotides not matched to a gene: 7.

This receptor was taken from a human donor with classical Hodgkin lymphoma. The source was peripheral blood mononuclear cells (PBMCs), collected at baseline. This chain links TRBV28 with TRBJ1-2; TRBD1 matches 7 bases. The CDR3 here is CASSLRGRGLGYTF. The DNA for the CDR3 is TGTGCCAGCAGTTTAAGGGGAAGGGGGCTTGGCTACACCTTC.